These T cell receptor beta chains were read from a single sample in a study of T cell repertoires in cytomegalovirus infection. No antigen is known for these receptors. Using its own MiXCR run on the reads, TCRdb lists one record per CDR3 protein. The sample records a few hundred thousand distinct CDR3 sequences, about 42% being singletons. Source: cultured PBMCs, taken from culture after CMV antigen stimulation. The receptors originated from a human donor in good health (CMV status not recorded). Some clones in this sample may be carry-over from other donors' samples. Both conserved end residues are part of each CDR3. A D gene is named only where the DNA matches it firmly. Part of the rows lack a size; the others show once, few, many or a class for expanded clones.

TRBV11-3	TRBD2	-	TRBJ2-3	CASSMGLGGYDTQYF	TGTGCCAGCAGCATGGGACTAGGGGGGTATGATACGCAGTATTTT
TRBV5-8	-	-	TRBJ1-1	CASSLDSLNREAFF	TGTGCCAGCAGCTTGGACTCGTTGAACCGTGAAGCTTTCTTT
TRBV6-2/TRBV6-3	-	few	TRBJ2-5	CASSAVPWETQYF	TGTGCCAGCAGTGCCGTCCCGTGGGAGACCCAGTACTTC
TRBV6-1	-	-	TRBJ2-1	CASSDPLASVYNEQFF	TGTGCCAGCAGTGATCCCCTAGCTAGCGTGTACAATGAGCAGTTCTTC
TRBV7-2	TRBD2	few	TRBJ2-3	CASSLELVVGLGGVNTQYF	TGTGCCAGCAGCTTAGAACTAGTAGTGGGACTAGGGGGAGTGAATACGCAGTATTTT
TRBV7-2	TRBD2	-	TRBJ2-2	CASSSPIPLAGGNTGELFF	TGTGCCAGCAGCTCCCCAATCCCGCTAGCGGGGGGGAACACCGGGGAGCTGTTTTTT
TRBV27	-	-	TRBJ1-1	CASSPPDRLNTEAFF	TGTGCCAGCAGCCCGCCGGACAGATTGAACACTGAAGCTTTCTTT
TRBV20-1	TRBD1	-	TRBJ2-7	CSARRETGFYEQYF	TGCAGTGCTAGAAGAGAGACAGGGTTCTACGAGCAGTACTTC
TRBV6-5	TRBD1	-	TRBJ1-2	CASSYSTGRHYGYTF	TGTGCCAGCAGTTACTCGACAGGGCGTCACTATGGCTACACCTTC
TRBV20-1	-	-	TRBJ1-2	CSAKVVTGGLYGYTF	TGCAGTGCTAAGGTGGTGACAGGCGGTCTCTACGGCTACACCTTC
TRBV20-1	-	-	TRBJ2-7	CSARPRASYEQYF	TGCAGTGCTAGGCCCAGGGCCTCCTACGAGCAGTACTTC
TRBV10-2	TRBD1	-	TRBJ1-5	CASSFDRDFNQPQHF	TGCGCCAGCAGTTTCGACAGGGATTTCAATCAGCCCCAGCATTTT